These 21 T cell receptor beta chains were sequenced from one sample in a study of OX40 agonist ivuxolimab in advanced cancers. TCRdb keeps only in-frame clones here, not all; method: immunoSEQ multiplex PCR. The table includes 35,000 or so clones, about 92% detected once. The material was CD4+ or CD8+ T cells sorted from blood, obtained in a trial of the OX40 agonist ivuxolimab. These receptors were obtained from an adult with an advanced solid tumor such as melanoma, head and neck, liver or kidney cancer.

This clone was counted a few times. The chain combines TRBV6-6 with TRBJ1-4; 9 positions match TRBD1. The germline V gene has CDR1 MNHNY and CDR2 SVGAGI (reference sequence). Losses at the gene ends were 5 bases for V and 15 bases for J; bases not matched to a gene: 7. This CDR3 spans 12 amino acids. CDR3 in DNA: TGTGCCAGCAGTCCACAGGGGGCCGAGGTGTTTTTT. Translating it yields CASSPQGAEVFF.

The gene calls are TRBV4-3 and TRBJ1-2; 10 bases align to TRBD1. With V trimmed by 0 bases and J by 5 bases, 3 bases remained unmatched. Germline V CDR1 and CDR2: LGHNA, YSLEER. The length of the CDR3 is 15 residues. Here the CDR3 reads CASSQEQGQGYGYTF. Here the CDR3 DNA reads TGCGCCAGCAGCCAAGAACAGGGACAGGGGTATGGCTACACCTTC.

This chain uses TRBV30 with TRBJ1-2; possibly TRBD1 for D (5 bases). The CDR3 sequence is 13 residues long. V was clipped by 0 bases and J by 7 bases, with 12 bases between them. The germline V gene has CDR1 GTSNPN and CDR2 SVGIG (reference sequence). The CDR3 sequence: CAWSVKGEGGYTF. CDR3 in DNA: TGTGCCTGGAGTGTAAAAGGGGAGGGTGGCTACACCTTC.

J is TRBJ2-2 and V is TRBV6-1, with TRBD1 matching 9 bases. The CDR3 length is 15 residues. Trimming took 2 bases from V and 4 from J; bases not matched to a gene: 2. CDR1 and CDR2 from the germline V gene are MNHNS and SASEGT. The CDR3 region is CASSENRGRTGELFF. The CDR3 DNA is TGTGCCAGCAGTGAAAACAGGGGGCGCACCGGGGAGCTGTTTTTT.

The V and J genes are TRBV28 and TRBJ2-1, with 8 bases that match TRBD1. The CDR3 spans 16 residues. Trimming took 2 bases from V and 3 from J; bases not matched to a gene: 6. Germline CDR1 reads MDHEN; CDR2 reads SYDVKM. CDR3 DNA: TGTGCCAGCAGTTTAACAGGGGGAAAGGGCTACAATGAGCAGTTCTTC. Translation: CASSLTGGKGYNEQFF.

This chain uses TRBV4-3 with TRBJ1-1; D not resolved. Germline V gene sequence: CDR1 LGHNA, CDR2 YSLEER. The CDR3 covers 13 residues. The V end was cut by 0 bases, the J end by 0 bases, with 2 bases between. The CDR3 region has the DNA TGCGCCAGCAGCCAAGACTTGAACACTGAAGCTTTCTTT. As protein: CASSQDLNTEAFF.

The CDR3 DNA is TGTGCCAGCAGTCCCGACGGGACCGGGGAGCTGTTTTTT. It specifies CASSPDGTGELFF. V usage is TRBV6-4 and J usage is TRBJ2-2; D is ambiguous. The V end was cut by 5 bases, the J end by 5 bases, with 9 bases between. The CDR3 contains 13 residues. Looked up from germline, CDR1 is MRHNA and CDR2 is SNTAGT.

The CDR3 here is CASSRDLTGELFF. In nucleotides, the CDR3 is TGTGCCAGCAGCAGGGACCTCACCGGGGAGCTGTTTTTT. The chain couples TRBV2 to TRBJ2-2; D may be TRBD1 or TRBD2 (5 bases each). The length of the CDR3 is 13 residues. CDR1 is SNHLY, CDR2 FYNNEI, per germline. The V end lost 6 bases, the J end lost 4 bases, and 9 bases lay between the germline ends.

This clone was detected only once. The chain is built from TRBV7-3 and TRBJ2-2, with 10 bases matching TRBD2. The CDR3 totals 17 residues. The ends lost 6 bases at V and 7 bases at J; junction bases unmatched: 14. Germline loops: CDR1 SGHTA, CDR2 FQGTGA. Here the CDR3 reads CASSAGSLAGAGGELFF. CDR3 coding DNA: TGTGCCAGCAGTGCGGGGTCCCTAGCGGGAGCGGGCGGGGAGCTGTTTTTT. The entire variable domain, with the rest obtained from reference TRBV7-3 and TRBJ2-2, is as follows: GAGVSQTPSNKVTEKGKYVELRCDPISGHTALYWYRQSLGQGPEFLIYFQGTGAADDSGLPNDRFFAVRPEGSVSTLKIQRTERGDSAVYLCASSAGSLAGAGGELFFGEGSRLTVL.

The DNA for the CDR3 is TGTGCCAGCAGCGTAGGTAATAGCGGGAGGGCCGGGGGCACAGATACGCAGTATTTT. This translates into CASSVGNSGRAGGTDTQYF. The chain has TRBV9 and TRBJ2-3, with 11 bases that match TRBD2. The J segment lost 1 base and the V segment lost 0 bases, leaving 10 bases of the junction unmatched. Per germline, CDR1 SGDLS and CDR2 YYNGEE. This CDR3 comprises 19 residues.

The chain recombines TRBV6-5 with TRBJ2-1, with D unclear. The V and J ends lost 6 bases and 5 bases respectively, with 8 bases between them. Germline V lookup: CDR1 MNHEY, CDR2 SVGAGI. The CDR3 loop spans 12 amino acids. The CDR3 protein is CASRDGHNEQFF. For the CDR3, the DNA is TGTGCCAGCAGGGACGGTCACAATGAGCAGTTCTTC.

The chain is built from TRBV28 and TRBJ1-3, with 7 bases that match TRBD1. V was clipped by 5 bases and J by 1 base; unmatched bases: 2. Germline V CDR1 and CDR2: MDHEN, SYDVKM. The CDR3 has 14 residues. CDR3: CASSLDRSGNTIYF. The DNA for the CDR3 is TGTGCCAGCAGTCTGGACAGGTCTGGAAACACCATATATTTT. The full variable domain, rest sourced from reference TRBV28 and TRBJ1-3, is DVKVTQSSRYLVKRTGEKVFLECVQDMDHENMFWYRQDPGLGLRLIYFSYDVKMKEKGDIPEGYSVSREKKERFSLILESASTNQTSMYLCASSLDRSGNTIYFGEGSWLTVV.

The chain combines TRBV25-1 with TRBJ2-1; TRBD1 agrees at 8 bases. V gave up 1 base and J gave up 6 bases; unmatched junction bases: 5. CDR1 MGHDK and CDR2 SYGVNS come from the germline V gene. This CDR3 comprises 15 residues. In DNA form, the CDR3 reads TGTGCCAGCAGTGAATGGGAACAGGGGGGCAATGAGCAGTTCTTC. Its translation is CASSEWEQGGNEQFF.

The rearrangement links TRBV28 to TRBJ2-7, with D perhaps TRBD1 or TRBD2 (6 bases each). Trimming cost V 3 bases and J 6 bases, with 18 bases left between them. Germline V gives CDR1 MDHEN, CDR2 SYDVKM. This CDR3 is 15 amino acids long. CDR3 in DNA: TGTGCCAGCAGTTTTCAAGGGGGGTCGGTCCGCGAGCAGTACTTC. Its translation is CASSFQGGSVREQYF.

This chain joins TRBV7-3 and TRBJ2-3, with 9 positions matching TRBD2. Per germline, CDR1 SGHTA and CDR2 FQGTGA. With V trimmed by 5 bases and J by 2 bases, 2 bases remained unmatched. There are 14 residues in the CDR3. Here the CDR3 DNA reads TGTGCCAGCAGCCCTAGCGGGATCACAGATACGCAGTATTTT. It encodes CASSPSGITDTQYF.

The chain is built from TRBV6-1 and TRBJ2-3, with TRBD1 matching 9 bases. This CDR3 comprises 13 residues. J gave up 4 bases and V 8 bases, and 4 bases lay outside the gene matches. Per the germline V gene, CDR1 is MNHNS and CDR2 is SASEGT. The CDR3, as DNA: TGTGCCAGCCGGGACAGGGAGCCAGATACGCAGTATTTT. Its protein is CASRDREPDTQYF.

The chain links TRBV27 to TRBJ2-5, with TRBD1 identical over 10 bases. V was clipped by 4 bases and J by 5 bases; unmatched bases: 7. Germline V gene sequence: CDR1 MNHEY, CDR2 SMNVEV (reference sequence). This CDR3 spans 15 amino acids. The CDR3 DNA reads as TGTGCCAGCAGTTCCCGGACAGGGGGTAGGGAGACCCAGTACTTC. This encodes CASSSRTGGRETQYF.

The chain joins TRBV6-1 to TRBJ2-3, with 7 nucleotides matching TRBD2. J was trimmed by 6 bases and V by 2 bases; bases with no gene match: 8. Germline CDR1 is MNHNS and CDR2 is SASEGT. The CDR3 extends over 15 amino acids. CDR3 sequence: CASSEQGGSGDTQYF. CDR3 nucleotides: TGTGCCAGCAGTGAACAAGGCGGGAGCGGCGATACGCAGTATTTT.

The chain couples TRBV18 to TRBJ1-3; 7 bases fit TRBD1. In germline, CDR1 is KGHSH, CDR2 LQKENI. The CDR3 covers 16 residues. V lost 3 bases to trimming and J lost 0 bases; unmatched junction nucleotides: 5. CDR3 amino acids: CASSPNRGYSGNTIYF. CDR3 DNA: TGTGCCAGCTCACCGAACAGGGGATACTCTGGAAACACCATATATTTT.

The CDR3 loop reads CASSPPPRGSGANVLTF. In DNA, the CDR3 is TGTGCCAGCTCACCCCCACCAAGGGGCTCTGGGGCCAACGTCCTGACTTTC. V is TRBV18 and J is TRBJ2-6, with D maybe TRBD1 (5 bases). The V end lost 3 bases, the J end lost 0 bases, and 12 bases lay between the germline ends. CDR1 and CDR2 from the germline V gene are KGHSH and LQKENI. The CDR3 extends over 17 amino acids.

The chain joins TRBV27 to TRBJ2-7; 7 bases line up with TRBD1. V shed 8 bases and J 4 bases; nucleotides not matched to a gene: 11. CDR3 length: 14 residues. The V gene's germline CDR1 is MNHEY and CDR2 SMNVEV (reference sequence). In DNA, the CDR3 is TGTGCCAGCGGCCCACAGGGGAGAGTATACGAGCAGTACTTC. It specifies CASGPQGRVYEQYF.